Listed below are T cell receptor beta chains from one sample, sequenced in a study of Ad26.COV2.S vaccination and SARS-CoV-2 variants. TCRdb's table, derived via immunoSEQ multiplex PCR, lists solely in-frame clones and lacks some. This sample carries a few hundred thousand clones, roughly four fifths of them seen once, and the ten largest clones take around 7.3%. Sequences were derived from peripheral blood, sampled in a trial of Ad26.COV2.S vaccine versus placebo. Receptor source: a person aged 18-65 years who received the Ad26.COV2.S COVID-19 vaccine or a placebo. CDR3s include the opening cysteine and the closing phenylalanine or tryptophan. Each record gives: D gene, clone size, J gene, V gene, CDR3 protein, CDR3 DNA. D genes are given only for firm matches. Clone sizes are given selectively: once, few, many, or a class where the clone is expanded.

>.|.|TRBJ1-3|TRBV29-1
CSVELISGNTIYF
TGCAGCGTTGAATTAATCTCTGGAAACACCATATATTTT
>.|.|TRBJ2-7|TRBV4-1
CASSQEPQGTYEQYF
TGCGCCAGCAGCCAAGAGCCCCAGGGAACCTACGAGCAGTACTTC
>TRBD2|once|TRBJ2-1|TRBV7-9
CASSPPPGLATHEQFF
TGTGCCAGCAGCCCCCCCCCGGGACTAGCAACCCATGAGCAGTTCTTC
>.|.|TRBJ2-3|TRBV24-1
CATKGSTSTDTQYF
TGTGCCACCAAGGGATCGACATCCACAGATACGCAGTATTTT
>.|.|TRBJ1-1|TRBV7-3
CASSLRAREAFF
TGTGCCAGCAGCTTAAGGGCCCGGGAAGCTTTCTTT
>TRBD2|once|TRBJ2-4|TRBV7-2
CASSLRWRLAGEAKNIQYF
TGTGCCAGCAGCTTAAGGTGGAGACTAGCGGGAGAGGCCAAAAACATTCAGTACTTC
>.|.|TRBJ2-5|TRBV11-2
CASSLVTERAPGETQYF
TGTGCCAGCAGCTTAGTCACGGAGCGGGCGCCGGGAGAGACCCAGTACTTC
>.|.|TRBJ1-1|TRBV6-2/TRBV6-3
CASSYSWTGEAFF
TGTGCCAGCAGTTACTCGTGGACGGGAGAAGCTTTCTTT
>TRBD1|.|TRBJ1-6|TRBV11-3
CASSFETGGSPLHF
TGTGCCAGCAGCTTTGAGACAGGGGGCTCACCCCTCCACTTT
>TRBD1|few|TRBJ1-4|TRBV4-1
CASSPKRDRVQNEKLFF
TGCGCCAGCAGCCCCAAGAGGGACAGGGTTCAAAATGAAAAACTGTTTTTT
>.|.|TRBJ2-5|TRBV5-6
CASSQVYQAGSETQYF
TGTGCCAGCAGCCAAGTCTACCAGGCGGGGTCAGAGACCCAGTACTTC
>.|.|TRBJ2-7|TRBV7-6
CASSTAQGREQYF
TGTGCCAGCAGCACGGCCCAGGGGAGGGAGCAGTACTTC
>.|.|TRBJ2-7|TRBV27
CASSLSAGLANYEQYF
TGTGCCAGCAGTTTATCGGCAGGGTTGGCTAACTACGAGCAGTACTTC
>.|.|TRBJ1-2|TRBV6-2/TRBV6-3
CASSYSAVYGYTF
TGTGCCAGCAGTTACTCGGCAGTCTATGGCTACACCTTC
>TRBD1|.|TRBJ1-5|TRBV19
CASRGQRSSNQPQHF
TGTGCCAGTCGGGGACAGCGGAGTAGCAATCAGCCCCAGCATTTT
>.|few|TRBJ2-7|TRBV10-3
CATWDLHSYEQYF
TGTGCCACCTGGGACCTACACTCCTACGAGCAGTACTTC
>.|.|TRBJ1-1|TRBV18
CASSPLPGEAFF
TGTGCCAGCTCACCACTCCCGGGAGAAGCTTTCTTT
>.|.|TRBJ2-7|TRBV10-3
CAISEALYEQYF
TGTGCCATCAGTGAGGCGCTCTACGAGCAGTACTTC
>TRBD1|.|TRBJ1-6|TRBV3-1/TRBV3-2
CASSLLGQVNSSPLHF
TGTGCCAGCAGCCTATTAGGACAGGTCAATTCCTCACCCCTCCACTTT
>.|.|TRBJ2-1|TRBV10-3
CALGRDAYNEQFF
TGTGCCCTGGGGCGGGACGCCTACAATGAGCAGTTCTTC
>TRBD1|.|TRBJ1-6|TRBV9
CASSPRDRGGSPLHF
TGTGCCAGCAGCCCCCGGGACAGGGGTGGATCACCCCTCCACTTT
>.|.|TRBJ1-2|TRBV21-1
CASSKLAGTSYGYTF
TGTGCCAGCAGCAAATTGGCAGGAACCTCCTATGGCTACACCTTC
>.|.|TRBJ2-3|TRBV6-6
CASSYGPGIDTQYF
TGTGCCAGCAGTTACGGGCCAGGAATAGATACGCAGTATTTT
>.|many|TRBJ2-2|TRBV6-5
CASSYRETGELFF
TGTGCCAGCAGTTACCGAGAAACCGGGGAGCTGTTTTTT
>.|.|TRBJ2-6|TRBV11-2
CASEGRIISSGANVLTF
TGTGCCAGCGAGGGGCGAATTATAAGCTCTGGGGCCAACGTCCTGACTTTC
>TRBD2|.|TRBJ2-1|TRBV2
CASSGPTTSGRMDEQFF
TGTGCCAGCAGTGGCCCTACAACTAGCGGGAGAATGGATGAGCAGTTCTTC
>TRBD1|few|TRBJ1-2|TRBV6-4
CATVPKGQGIHGYTF
TGTGCCACCGTACCAAAGGGACAGGGGATCCACGGCTACACCTTC
>.|.|TRBJ1-2|TRBV19
CASSIMGGYTF
TGTGCCAGTAGTATCATGGGTGGCTACACCTTC
>TRBD2|.|TRBJ2-3|TRBV30
CAWSVAGVTDTQYF
TGTGCCTGGAGTGTTGCGGGAGTAACAGATACGCAGTATTTT
>TRBD2|.|TRBJ2-2|TRBV4-2
CASSFGLASVGELFF
TGTGCCAGCAGCTTTGGACTAGCATCTGTCGGGGAGCTGTTTTTT
>.|.|TRBJ2-2|TRBV6-5
CASRGITGELFF
TGTGCCAGCAGGGGTATCACCGGGGAGCTGTTTTTT
>.|once|TRBJ2-5|TRBV7-9
CASRVGETQYF
TGTGCCAGCAGAGTTGGGGAGACCCAGTACTTC
>.|.|TRBJ1-1|TRBV27
CASTTGLMNTEAFF
TGTGCCAGCACAACAGGACTCATGAACACTGAAGCTTTCTTT
>.|.|TRBJ1-4|TRBV4-3
CASSQWAGTNEKLFF
TGCGCCAGCAGCCAATGGGCGGGTACTAATGAAAAACTGTTTTTT
>.|.|TRBJ2-7|TRBV7-9
CASSSHSYEQYF
TGTGCCAGCAGCTCCCACAGCTACGAGCAGTACTTC
>.|once|TRBJ2-7|TRBV13
CASSLRRRGRSYEQYF
TGTGCCAGCAGCTTAAGAAGGCGGGGCCGCTCCTACGAGCAGTACTTC
>.|.|TRBJ2-5|TRBV7-9
CASSWPGNQETQYF
TGTGCCAGCAGCTGGCCGGGGAACCAAGAGACCCAGTACTTC
>.|.|TRBJ2-2|TRBV18
CASSPTGGGSTGELFF
TGTGCCAGCTCACCGACCGGAGGGGGGAGCACCGGGGAGCTGTTTTTT
>TRBD2|.|TRBJ2-7|TRBV10-3
CAISDPGLAGSGYEQYF
TGTGCCATCAGTGACCCCGGACTAGCGGGAAGCGGCTACGAGCAGTACTTC
>TRBD1|once|TRBJ1-2|TRBV27
CASSPSDRINYGYTF
TGTGCCAGCAGTCCATCGGACAGGATAAACTATGGCTACACCTTC
>.|.|TRBJ2-5|TRBV13
CASSLAGRQKETQYF
TGTGCCAGCAGCTTAGCGGGACGACAAAAAGAGACCCAGTACTTC
>.|.|TRBJ2-7|TRBV5-4
CASSLGPNPTEQYF
TGTGCCAGCAGCTTGGGACCCAACCCTACCGAGCAGTACTTC
>.|.|TRBJ1-6|TRBV5-6
CASSPRVSYNSPLHF
TGTGCCAGCAGCCCCCGCGTGTCCTATAATTCACCCCTCCACTTT
>.|.|TRBJ2-5|TRBV2
CASSGGGKETQYF
TGTGCCAGCAGTGGAGGAGGCAAAGAGACCCAGTACTTC
>TRBD1|.|TRBJ1-2|TRBV28
CASSLSTGLRGYTF
TGTGCCAGCAGTTTATCGACAGGGCTGCGCGGCTACACCTTC
>.|.|TRBJ2-5|TRBV4-2
CASSQGGMGQETQYF
TGTGCCAGCAGCCAAGGAGGAATGGGGCAAGAGACCCAGTACTTC
>.|.|TRBJ1-3|TRBV9
CASSVQGSRDTIYF
TGTGCCAGCAGCGTACAGGGGAGCAGGGACACCATATATTTT
>.|.|TRBJ1-6|TRBV6-5
CASSYSRGNNSPLHF
TGTGCCAGCAGTTACTCGAGAGGGAATAATTCACCCCTCCACTTT
>.|.|TRBJ1-4|TRBV7-9
CASSLGVSTNEKLFF
TGTGCCAGCAGCTTAGGAGTTTCAACTAATGAAAAACTGTTTTTT
>.|.|TRBJ2-7|TRBV7-9
CASSLDHSYEQYF
TGTGCCAGCAGCTTAGATCACAGCTACGAGCAGTACTTC